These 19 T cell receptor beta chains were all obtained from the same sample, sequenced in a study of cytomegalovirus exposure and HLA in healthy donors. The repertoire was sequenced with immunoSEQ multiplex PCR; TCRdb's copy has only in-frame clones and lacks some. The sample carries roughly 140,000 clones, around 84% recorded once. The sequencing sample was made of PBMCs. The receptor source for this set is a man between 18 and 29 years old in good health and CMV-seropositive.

CDR3 amino acids: CASNRDRNYGYTF. CDR3 DNA: TGTGCCAGCAACAGGGACAGAAACTATGGCTACACCTTC. The chain couples TRBV5-4 to TRBJ1-2; 7 positions agree with TRBD1. The germline V gene encodes CDR1 SGHNT and CDR2 YYREEE (reference sequence). V gave up 6 bases and J gave up 2 bases; unmatched junction bases: 4. This CDR3 has 13 residues.

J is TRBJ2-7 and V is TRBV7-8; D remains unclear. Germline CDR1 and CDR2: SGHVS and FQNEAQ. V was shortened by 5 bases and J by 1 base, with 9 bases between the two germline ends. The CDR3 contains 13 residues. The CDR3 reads CASSQLESYEQYF. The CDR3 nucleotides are TGTGCCAGCAGCCAACTTGAATCCTACGAGCAGTACTTC.

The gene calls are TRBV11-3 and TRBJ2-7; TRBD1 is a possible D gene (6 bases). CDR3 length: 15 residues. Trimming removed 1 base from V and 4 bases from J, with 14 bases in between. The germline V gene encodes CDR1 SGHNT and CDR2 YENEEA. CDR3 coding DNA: TGTGCCAGCAGCTTAGCCAGGGGATGGGTTTACGAGCAGTACTTC. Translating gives CASSLARGWVYEQYF.

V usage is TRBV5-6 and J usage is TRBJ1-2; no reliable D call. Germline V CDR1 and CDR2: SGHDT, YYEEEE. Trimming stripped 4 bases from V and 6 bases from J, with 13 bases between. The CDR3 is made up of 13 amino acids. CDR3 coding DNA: TGTGCCAGCAGCCAAAGGGAGGGTCATGGCTACACCTTC. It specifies CASSQREGHGYTF. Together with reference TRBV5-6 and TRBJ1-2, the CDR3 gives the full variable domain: DAGVTQSPTHLIKTRGQQVTLRCSPKSGHDTVSWYQQALGQGPQFIFQYYEEEERQRGNFPDRFSGHQFPNYSSELNVNALLLGDSALYLCASSQREGHGYTFGSGTRLTVV.

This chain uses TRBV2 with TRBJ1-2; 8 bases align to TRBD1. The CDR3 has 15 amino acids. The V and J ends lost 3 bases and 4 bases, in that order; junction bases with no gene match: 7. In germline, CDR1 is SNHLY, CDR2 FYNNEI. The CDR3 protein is CASSEGQAKSYGYTF. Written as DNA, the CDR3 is TGTGCCAGCAGTGAGGGACAGGCGAAGAGCTATGGCTACACCTTC.

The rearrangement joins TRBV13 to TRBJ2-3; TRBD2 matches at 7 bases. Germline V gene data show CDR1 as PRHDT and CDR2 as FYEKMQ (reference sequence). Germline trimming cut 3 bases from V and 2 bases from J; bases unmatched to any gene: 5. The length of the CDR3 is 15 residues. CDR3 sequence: CASSFFSGDTDTQYF. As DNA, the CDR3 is TGTGCCAGCAGCTTTTTCAGCGGGGACACAGATACGCAGTATTTT.

The CDR3 DNA reads TGTGCCAGCAGCGTAATAGGAGGGCCGCGGAATGAGCAGTTCTTC. Protein sequence: CASSVIGGPRNEQFF. The chain couples TRBV9 to TRBJ2-1, with D possibly matching TRBD2 (6 bases). Germline values: CDR1 SGDLS, CDR2 YYNGEE. V was trimmed by 1 base and J by 7 bases, leaving 15 bases between them. CDR3 length: 15 amino acids.

The CDR3 bases are TGTGCCAGCAGCCCCGTTACTAGCTCCTACAATGAGCAGTTCTTC. Translated, it gives CASSPVTSSYNEQFF. The chain combines TRBV7-2 with TRBJ2-1, with D perhaps TRBD2 (5 bases). Germline CDR1 is SGHTA and CDR2 is FQGNSA. The ends were cut back, 5 bases at V and 0 bases at J, with 11 bases in the middle. The length of the CDR3 is 15 residues.

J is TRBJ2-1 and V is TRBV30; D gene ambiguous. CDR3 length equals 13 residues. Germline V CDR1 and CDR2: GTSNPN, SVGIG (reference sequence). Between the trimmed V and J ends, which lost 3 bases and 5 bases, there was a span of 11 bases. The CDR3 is CAWRGIVNNEQFF. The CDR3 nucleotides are TGTGCCTGGAGGGGCATAGTTAACAATGAGCAGTTCTTC. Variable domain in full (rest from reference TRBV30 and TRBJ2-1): SQTIHQWPATLVQPVGSPLSLECTVEGTSNPNLYWYRQAAGRGLQLLFYSVGIGQISSEVPQNLSASRPQDRQFILSSKKLLLSDSGFYLCAWRGIVNNEQFFGPGTRLTVL.

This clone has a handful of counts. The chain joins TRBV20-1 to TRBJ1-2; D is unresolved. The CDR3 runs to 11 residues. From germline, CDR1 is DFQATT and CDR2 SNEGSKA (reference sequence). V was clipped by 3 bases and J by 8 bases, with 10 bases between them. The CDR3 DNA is TGCAGTGCTAGGGTGGTTGGCGGCTACACCTTC. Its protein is CSARVVGGYTF.

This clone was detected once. The CDR3: CATTDRVNTEAFF. The CDR3 DNA sequence: TGTGCCACCACGGACAGGGTGAACACTGAAGCTTTCTTT. The chain is built from TRBV7-9 and TRBJ1-1; 8 nucleotides agree with TRBD1. The J segment lost 0 bases and the V segment lost 10 bases, leaving 4 bases of the junction unmatched. The CDR3 totals 13 residues. Germline-derived CDR1 and CDR2 are SEHNR and FQNEAQ (reference sequence). The full variable domain, rest sourced from reference TRBV7-9 and TRBJ1-1, is DTGVSQNPRHKITKRGQNVTFRCDPISEHNRLYWYRQTLGQGPEFLTYFQNEAQLEKSRLLSDRFSAERPKGSFSTLEIQRTEQGDSAMYLCATTDRVNTEAFFGQGTRLTVV.

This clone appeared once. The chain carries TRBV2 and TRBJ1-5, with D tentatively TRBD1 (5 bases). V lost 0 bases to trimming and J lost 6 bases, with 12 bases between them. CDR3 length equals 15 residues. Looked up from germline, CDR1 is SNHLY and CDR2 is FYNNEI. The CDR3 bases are TGTGCCAGCAGTGAAGCGCTTCGGGGGAGTCAGCCCCAGCATTTT. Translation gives CASSEALRGSQPQHF.

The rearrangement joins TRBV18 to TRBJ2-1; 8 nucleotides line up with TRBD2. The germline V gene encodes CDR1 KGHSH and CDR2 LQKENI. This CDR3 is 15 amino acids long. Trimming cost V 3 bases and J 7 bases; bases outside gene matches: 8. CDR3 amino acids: CASSPGRATLNEQFF. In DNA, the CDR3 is TGTGCCAGCTCACCCGGGAGGGCCACACTAAATGAGCAGTTCTTC.

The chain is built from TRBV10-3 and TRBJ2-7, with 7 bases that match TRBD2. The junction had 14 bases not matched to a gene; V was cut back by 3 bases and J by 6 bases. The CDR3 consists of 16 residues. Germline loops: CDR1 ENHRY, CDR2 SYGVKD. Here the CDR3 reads CAISDFLAERYAEQYF. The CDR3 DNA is TGTGCCATCAGTGATTTCCTAGCGGAAAGGTACGCCGAGCAGTACTTC.

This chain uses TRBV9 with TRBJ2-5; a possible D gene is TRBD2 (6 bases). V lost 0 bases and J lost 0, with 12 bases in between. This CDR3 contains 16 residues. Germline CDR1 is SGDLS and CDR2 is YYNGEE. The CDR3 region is CASSVGAGSYQETQYF. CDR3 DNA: TGTGCCAGCAGCGTAGGGGCGGGATCGTACCAAGAGACCCAGTACTTC.

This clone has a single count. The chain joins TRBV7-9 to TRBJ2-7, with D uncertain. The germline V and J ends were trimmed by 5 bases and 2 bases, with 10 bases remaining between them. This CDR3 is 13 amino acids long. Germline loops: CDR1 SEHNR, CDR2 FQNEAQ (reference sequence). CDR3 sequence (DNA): TGTGCCAGCAGCCCAGGCTGGACCTACGAGCAGTACTTC. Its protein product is CASSPGWTYEQYF.

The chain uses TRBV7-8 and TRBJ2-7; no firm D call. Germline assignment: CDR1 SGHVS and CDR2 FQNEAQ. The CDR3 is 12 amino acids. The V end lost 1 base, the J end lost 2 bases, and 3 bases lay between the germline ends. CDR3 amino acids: CASSLGAYEQYF. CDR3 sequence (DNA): TGTGCCAGCAGCTTAGGAGCCTACGAGCAGTACTTC.

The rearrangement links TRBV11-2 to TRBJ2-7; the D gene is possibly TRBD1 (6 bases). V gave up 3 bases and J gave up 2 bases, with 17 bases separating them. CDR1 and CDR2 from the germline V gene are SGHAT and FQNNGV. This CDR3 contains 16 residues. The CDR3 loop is CASSFITGKSAYEQYF. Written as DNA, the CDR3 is TGTGCCAGCAGCTTCATCACAGGGAAATCGGCCTACGAGCAGTACTTC.

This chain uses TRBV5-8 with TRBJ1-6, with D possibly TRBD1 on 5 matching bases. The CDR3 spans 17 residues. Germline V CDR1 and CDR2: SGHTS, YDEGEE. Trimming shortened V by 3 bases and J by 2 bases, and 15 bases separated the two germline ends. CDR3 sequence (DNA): TGTGCCAGCAGCTCACCGTACTCGGACACCTATAATTCACCCCTCCACTTT. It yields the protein CASSSPYSDTYNSPLHF.